This entry describes one T cell receptor beta chain. Its antigen is not identified. The data were obtained in a study of T cell responses to AZD1222 COVID-19 vaccine. Broader study findings: Repertoire sampling occurred only after the peak T cell response.

Profiled with immunoSEQ multiplex PCR; TCRdb holds only in-frame clones, not every one. The table has roughly 260,000 clones, over 85% seen once. The germline gives CDR1 KGHDR, CDR2 SFDVKD. Trimming removed 3 bases from V and 7 bases from J; junction bases left unmatched: 9. This CDR3 contains 15 residues. This TCR derives from an adult in good health. This chain uses TRBV24-1 with TRBJ2-7; 9 nucleotides match TRBD1. The specimen was peripheral blood, collected on day 0 of AZD1222 vaccination. The CDR3 coding sequence is TGTGCCACCAGTGATCGAGGACAGGGGTTGGGGGAGCAGTACTTC. This codes for CATSDRGQGLGEQYF.